This T cell receptor (beta chain) was identified during a study of early T cells in non-severe SARS-CoV-2 infection. Attachment of unique molecular identifiers to individual cDNA molecules was performed. In TCRdb, the 5' RACE reads were re-called with MiXCR into one record per CDR3 protein. The data contain roughly 60,000 distinct CDR3 sequences, around 5.6% of them seen just once; the ten biggest clones take up 6.8%. The ends were cut back, 5 bases at V and 1 base at J, with 15 bases in the middle. The CDR3 covers 15 residues. In germline, CDR1 is SEHNR, CDR2 FQNEAQ (reference sequence). In this sample, this clonotype turned up many times.

Sample: whole blood. The receptor was derived from an adult who was a healthcare worker with PCR-confirmed SARS-CoV-2 infection or an uninfected control (not recorded which). The chain employs TRBV7-9 and TRBJ2-7, with TRBD1 as a possible D gene (5 bases). CDR3 nucleotides: TGTGCCAGCAGCGCCGGCCCCCAGGGATCCTACGAGCAGTACTTC. Protein: CASSAGPQGSYEQYF. Combining the CDR3 with reference TRBV7-9 and TRBJ2-7 gives the whole variable domain DTGVSQNPRHKITKRGQNVTFRCDPISEHNRLYWYRQTLGQGPEFLTYFQNEAQLEKSRLLSDRFSAERPKGSFSTLEIQRTEQGDSAMYLCASSAGPQGSYEQYFGPGTRLTVT.